Presented here are 7 T cell receptor beta chains from one specimen sequenced in a study of Ad26.COV2.S vaccination and SARS-CoV-2 variants. Some clones are missing from TCRdb's copy, which holds only in-frame ones; the method was immunoSEQ multiplex PCR. This table holds approximately 500,000 clones, roughly 89% found once. Treatment here: 19 received Ad26.COV2.S at low or high dose, single or two shots; several received placebo; per-sample allocation not given. Sampling occurred on day 63 after the first vaccine or placebo injection. The specimen comprised peripheral blood, sampled in a trial of Ad26.COV2.S vaccine versus placebo. Source of these receptors: a person aged 18-65 years who received the Ad26.COV2.S COVID-19 vaccine or a placebo.

Regarding this clone: This sample includes further DNA sequences coding for the same CDR3. This chain uses TRBV3-1 (or the pseudogene TRBV3-2) with TRBJ2-5; D not certain. CDR1 and CDR2 from the germline V gene are LGHDT and YNNKEL (reference sequence). The CDR3 spans 13 residues. Trimming took 3 bases from V and 1 from J, leaving 6 bases between them. DNA of the CDR3: TGTGCCAGCAGCCAGTGGGGCCAAGAGACCCAGTACTTC. Amino acid sequence: CASSQWGQETQYF.

CDR3 residues: CASTLAGSNQPQHF. The CDR3 bases are TGTGCCAGCACCCTTGCGGGGAGCAATCAGCCCCAGCATTTT. The V call is TRBV28, the J call TRBJ1-5; D is unresolved. V lost 7 bases to trimming and J lost 1 base, with 11 bases between them. The V gene's germline CDR1 is MDHEN and CDR2 SYDVKM. CDR3 length: 14 amino acids.

The chain has TRBV7-8 and TRBJ2-2; 12 nucleotides agree with TRBD2. Per the germline V gene, CDR1 is SGHVS and CDR2 is FQNEAQ. V trimming: 3 bases; J trimming: 5 bases; junction bases outside the gene matches: 19. CDR3 length: 21 amino acids. This CDR3 reads CASSLVWKTSGRPTGTGELFF. Written as DNA, the CDR3 is TGTGCCAGCAGCTTGGTTTGGAAAACTAGCGGGAGGCCGACCGGGACCGGGGAGCTGTTTTTT.

This chain links TRBV7-9 with TRBJ2-5; D unclear. Germline CDR1 is SEHNR and CDR2 is FQNEAQ (reference sequence). The length of the CDR3 is 14 residues. Trimming pared 5 bases from V and 5 bases from J, leaving 15 bases between. The CDR3 DNA reads TGTGCCAGCAGCCAAGCCCCAGGTTGGGAGACCCAGTACTTC. It codes for CASSQAPGWETQYF.

V usage is TRBV11-1 and J usage is TRBJ1-1; D gene unclear. Germline V gives CDR1 SGHAT, CDR2 FQDESV (reference sequence). Trimming cost V 2 bases and J 8 bases, with 12 bases left between them. The CDR3 sequence is 13 residues long. This CDR3 is CASSLLFGEEAFF. CDR3 in DNA: TGTGCCAGCAGCTTACTCTTCGGTGAAGAAGCTTTCTTT.

V and J are TRBV3-1 (or the pseudogene TRBV3-2) and TRBJ2-1, with 11 nucleotides matching TRBD2. V lost 6 bases, J lost 6 bases, and 7 bases stayed unmatched. Germline CDR1 reads LGHDT; CDR2 reads YNNKEL (reference sequence). There are 15 residues in the CDR3. CDR3 bases: TGTGCCAGCAGGAGGACTAGCGGGCTGACCAATGAGCAGTTCTTC. It specifies CASRRTSGLTNEQFF.

The rearrangement joins TRBV27 to TRBJ2-7; a weak D match, TRBD1 (6 bases). The CDR3 is 13 amino acids. From germline, CDR1 is MNHEY and CDR2 SMNVEV (reference sequence). V was cut by 7 bases and J by 5 bases, with 15 bases left in between. This CDR3 reads CASKANRENEQYF. The CDR3 coding sequence is TGTGCCAGCAAAGCAAACAGGGAGAACGAGCAGTACTTC.